Included here is one T cell receptor (beta chain) sequence, with context. These data originate in a study of cytomegalovirus exposure and HLA in healthy donors. Trimming took 5 bases from V and 6 from J, leaving 20 bases between them. Per the germline V gene, CDR1 is SNHLY and CDR2 is FYNNEI. The CDR3 has 16 residues. TCRdb keeps only in-frame clones here, not all; method: immunoSEQ multiplex PCR. Altogether 150,000 to 200,000 clones are present, roughly nine tenths being singletons, with the ten largest covering 5.7%. This clonotype originated in a woman aged 25 to 45 in good health and CMV-seronegative. Sequenced material: PBMCs. This chain links TRBV2 with TRBJ1-5, with D perhaps TRBD1 (5 bases). The CDR3 bases are TGTGCCAGCAGTAGCCGGGGCCGATCTCAGAGTCAGCCCCAGCATTTT. Amino acid sequence: CASSSRGRSQSQPQHF.